This is a list of T cell receptor beta chains from one sample in a study of cytomegalovirus exposure and HLA in healthy donors. Only in-frame clones appear in the TCRdb table, and some are missing; sequencing was by immunoSEQ multiplex PCR. The sample carries roughly 200,000 clones, 75% to 85% recorded once. Sequenced material: PBMCs. Receptor source: a boy younger than 18 in good health and CMV-seronegative. Both conserved end residues are part of each CDR3. D genes are given only for firm matches. The size entry is marked missing in some rows and otherwise reads once, few, many or a size class.

d_gene	abundance	j_gene	v_gene	CDR3nt	CDR3aa
.	.	TRBJ1-2	TRBV6-1	TGTGCCAGCAGTGAAGTCCCGGGGAACTATGGCTACACCTTC	CASSEVPGNYGYTF
.	.	TRBJ2-7	TRBV4-3	TGCGCCAGCAGCCACTCTCTAGCGAACTCCTACGAGCAGTACTTC	CASSHSLANSYEQYF
TRBD2	.	TRBJ2-1	TRBV7-9	TGTGCCAGCAGCTTAAATCCAAGACTAGCGGGAACCTACAATGAGCAGTTCTTC	CASSLNPRLAGTYNEQFF
.	.	TRBJ2-6	TRBV5-6	TGTGCCAGCAGCTTGGACAGGGTCCTTGCTTTC	CASSLDRVLAF
TRBD1	.	TRBJ1-6	TRBV27	TGTGCCAGCAGTTTTAGGCGGCCGCGGGACAGGGTTAATTCACCCCTCCACTTT	CASSFRRPRDRVNSPLHF
.	.	TRBJ2-7	TRBV4-3	TGCGCCAGCAGCCAAGTAGACAGCTACTCCTACGAGCAGTACTTC	CASSQVDSYSYEQYF
TRBD2	once	TRBJ2-1	TRBV6-5	TGTGCCAGCAGTTCAGGACTAGCGGGAGGGTACGATGAGCAGTTCTTC	CASSSGLAGGYDEQFF
TRBD2	.	TRBJ2-3	TRBV4-1	TGCGCCAGCAGCTTCCCCGGCCTAGCGGGACCAGATACGCAGTATTTT	CASSFPGLAGPDTQYF
.	.	TRBJ1-6	TRBV10-3	TGTGCCATCAGTGAGTCCCGACCCGGCGGTTCACCCCTCCACTTT	CAISESRPGGSPLHF
TRBD1	.	TRBJ2-5	TRBV30	TGTGCCTGGGGTGGACAGGGTGGCTTCGGGACCCAGTACTTC	CAWGGQGGFGTQYF
.	once	TRBJ1-5	TRBV7-2	TGTGCCAGCAGCTTGGCCAGGGGGCCCCAGCATTTT	CASSLARGPQHF
TRBD2	.	TRBJ2-7	TRBV4-3	TGCGCCAGCAGCCACGTCGGGACTAGTGGCGAGCAGTACTTC	CASSHVGTSGEQYF
TRBD1	.	TRBJ1-2	TRBV7-8	TGTGCCAGCAGCTTTGACAGGGTGGGCTATGGCTACACCTTC	CASSFDRVGYGYTF
.	.	TRBJ2-3	TRBV7-2	TGTGCCAGCAGCCTTGGGCTAGCGTTGGATACGCAGTATTTT	CASSLGLALDTQYF
.	.	TRBJ2-4	TRBV28	TGTGCCAGCAGTCCGGGAGATGTCAAAAACATTCAGTACTTC	CASSPGDVKNIQYF
TRBD1	.	TRBJ2-7	TRBV9	TGTGCCAGCAGCGTAGGAGGGGGACAGCCCTCCTACGAGCAGTACTTC	CASSVGGGQPSYEQYF
.	.	TRBJ2-2	TRBV4-3	TGCGCCAGCAGCCGGGGACGGGAGCTTGTTACCGGGGAGCTGTTTTTT	CASSRGRELVTGELFF
TRBD1	.	TRBJ1-2	TRBV19	TGTGCCAGTAGTCTTAACGCCGGGACAGGGGGCTACACCTTC	CASSLNAGTGGYTF